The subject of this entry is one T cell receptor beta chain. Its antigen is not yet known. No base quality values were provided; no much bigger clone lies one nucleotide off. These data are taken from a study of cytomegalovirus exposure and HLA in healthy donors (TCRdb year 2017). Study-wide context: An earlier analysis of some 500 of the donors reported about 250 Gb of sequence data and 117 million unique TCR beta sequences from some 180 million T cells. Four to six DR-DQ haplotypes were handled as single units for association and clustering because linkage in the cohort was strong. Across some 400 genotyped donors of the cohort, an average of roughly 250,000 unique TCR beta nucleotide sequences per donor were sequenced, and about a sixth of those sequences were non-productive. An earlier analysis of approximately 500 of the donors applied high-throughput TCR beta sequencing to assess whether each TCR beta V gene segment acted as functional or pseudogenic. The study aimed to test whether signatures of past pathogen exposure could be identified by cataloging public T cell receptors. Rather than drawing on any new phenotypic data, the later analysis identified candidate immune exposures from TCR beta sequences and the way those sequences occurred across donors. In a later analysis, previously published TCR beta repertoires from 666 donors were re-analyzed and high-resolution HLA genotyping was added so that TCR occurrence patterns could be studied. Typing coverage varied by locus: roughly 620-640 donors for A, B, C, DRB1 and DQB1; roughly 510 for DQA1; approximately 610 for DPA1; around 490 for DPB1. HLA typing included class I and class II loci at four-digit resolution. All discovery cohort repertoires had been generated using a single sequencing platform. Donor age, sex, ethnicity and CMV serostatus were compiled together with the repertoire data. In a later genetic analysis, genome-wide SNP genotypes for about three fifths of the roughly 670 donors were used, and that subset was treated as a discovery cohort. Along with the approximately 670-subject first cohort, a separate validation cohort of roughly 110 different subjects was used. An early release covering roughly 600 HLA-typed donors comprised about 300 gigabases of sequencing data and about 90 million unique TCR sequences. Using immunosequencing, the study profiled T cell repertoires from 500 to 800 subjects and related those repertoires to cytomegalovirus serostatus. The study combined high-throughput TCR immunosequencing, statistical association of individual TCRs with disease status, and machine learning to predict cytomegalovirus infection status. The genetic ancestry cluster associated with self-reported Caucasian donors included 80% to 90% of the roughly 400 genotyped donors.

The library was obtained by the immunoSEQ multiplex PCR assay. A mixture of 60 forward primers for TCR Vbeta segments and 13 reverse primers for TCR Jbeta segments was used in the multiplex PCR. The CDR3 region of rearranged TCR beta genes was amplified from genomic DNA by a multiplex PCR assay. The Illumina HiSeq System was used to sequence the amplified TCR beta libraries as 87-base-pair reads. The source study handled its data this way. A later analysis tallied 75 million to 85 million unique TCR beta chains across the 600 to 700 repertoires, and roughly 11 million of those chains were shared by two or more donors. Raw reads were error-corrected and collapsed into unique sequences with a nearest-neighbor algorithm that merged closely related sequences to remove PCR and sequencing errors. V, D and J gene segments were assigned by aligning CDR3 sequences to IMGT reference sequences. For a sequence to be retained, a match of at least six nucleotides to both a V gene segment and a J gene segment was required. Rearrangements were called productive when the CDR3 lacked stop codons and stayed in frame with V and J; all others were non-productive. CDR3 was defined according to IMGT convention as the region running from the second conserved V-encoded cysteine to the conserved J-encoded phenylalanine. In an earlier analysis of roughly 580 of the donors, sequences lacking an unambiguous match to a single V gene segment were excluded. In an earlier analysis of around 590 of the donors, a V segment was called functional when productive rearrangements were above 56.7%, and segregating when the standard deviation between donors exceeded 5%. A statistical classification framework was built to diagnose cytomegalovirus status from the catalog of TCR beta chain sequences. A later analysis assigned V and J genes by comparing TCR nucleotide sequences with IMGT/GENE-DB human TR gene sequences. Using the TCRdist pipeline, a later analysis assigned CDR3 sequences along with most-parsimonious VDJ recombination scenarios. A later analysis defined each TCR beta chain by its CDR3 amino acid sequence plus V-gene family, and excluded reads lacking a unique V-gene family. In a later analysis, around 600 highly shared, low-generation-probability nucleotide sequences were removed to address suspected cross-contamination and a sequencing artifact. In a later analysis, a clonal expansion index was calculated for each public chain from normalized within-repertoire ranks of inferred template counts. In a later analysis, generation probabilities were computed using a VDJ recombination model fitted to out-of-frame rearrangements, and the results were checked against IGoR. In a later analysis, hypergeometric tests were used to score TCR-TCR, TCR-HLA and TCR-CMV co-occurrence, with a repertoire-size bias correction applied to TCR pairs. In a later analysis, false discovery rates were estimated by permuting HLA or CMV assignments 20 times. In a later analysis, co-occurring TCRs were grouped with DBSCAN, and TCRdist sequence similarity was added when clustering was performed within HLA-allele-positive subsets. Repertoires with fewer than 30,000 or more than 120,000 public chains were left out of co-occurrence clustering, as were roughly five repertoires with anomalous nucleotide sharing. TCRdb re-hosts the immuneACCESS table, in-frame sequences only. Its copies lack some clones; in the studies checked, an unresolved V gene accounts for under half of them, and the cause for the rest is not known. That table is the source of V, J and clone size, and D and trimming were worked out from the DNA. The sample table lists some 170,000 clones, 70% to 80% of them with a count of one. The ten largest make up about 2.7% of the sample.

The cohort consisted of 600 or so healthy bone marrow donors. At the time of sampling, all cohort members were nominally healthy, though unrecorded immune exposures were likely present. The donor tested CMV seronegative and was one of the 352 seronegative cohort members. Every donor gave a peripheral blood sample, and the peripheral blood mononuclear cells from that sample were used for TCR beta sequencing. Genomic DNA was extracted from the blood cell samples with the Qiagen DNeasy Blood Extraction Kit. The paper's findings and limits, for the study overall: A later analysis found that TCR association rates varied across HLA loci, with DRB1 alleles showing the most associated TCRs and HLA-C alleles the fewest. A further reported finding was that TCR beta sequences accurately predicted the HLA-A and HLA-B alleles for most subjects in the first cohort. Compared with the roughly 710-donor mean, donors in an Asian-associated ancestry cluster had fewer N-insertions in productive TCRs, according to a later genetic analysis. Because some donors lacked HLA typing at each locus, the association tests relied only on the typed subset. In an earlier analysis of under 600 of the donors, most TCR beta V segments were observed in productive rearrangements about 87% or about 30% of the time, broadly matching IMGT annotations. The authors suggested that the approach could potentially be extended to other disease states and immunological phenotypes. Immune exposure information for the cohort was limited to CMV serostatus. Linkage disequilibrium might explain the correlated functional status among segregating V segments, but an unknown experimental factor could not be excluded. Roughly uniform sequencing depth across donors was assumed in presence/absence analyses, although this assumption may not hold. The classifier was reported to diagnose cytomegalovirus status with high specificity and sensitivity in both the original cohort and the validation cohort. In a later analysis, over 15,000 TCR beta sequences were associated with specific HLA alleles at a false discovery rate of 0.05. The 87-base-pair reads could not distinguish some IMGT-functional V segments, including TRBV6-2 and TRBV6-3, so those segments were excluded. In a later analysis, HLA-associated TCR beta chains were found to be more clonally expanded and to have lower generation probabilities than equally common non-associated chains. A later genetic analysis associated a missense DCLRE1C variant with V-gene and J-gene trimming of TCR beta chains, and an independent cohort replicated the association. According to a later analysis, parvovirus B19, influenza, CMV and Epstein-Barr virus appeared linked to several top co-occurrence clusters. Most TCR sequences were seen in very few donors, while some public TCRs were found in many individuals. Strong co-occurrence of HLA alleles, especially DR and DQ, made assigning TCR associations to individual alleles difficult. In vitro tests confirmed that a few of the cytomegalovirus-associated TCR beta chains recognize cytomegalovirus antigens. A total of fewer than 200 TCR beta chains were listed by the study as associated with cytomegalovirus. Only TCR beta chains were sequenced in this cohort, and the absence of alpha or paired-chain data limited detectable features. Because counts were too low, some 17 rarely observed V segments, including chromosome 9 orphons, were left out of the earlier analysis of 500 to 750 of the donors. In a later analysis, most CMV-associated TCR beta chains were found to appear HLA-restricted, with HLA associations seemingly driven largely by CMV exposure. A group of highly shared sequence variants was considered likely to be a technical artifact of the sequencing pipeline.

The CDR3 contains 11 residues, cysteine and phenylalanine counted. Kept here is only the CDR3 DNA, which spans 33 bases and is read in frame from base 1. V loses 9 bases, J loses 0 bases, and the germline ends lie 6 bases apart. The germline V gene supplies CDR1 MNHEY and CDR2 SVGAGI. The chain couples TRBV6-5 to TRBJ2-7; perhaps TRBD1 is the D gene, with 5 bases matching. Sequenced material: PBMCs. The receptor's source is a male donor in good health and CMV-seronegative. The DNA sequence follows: TGTGCCAGGGACACCTCCTACGAGCAGTACTTC. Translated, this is CARDTSYEQYF.